This T cell receptor beta chain was documented in a study of beta chain features in type 1 diabetes. V lost 3 bases to trimming and J lost 1 base; unmatched junction nucleotides: 2. Germline assignment: CDR1 GTSNPN and CDR2 SVGIG (reference sequence). The length of the CDR3 is 13 residues. Reverse transcription of all isolated RNA meant that expressed TCRB transcripts were sequenced. Sequenced by immunoSEQ multiplex PCR; TCRdb stores in-frame clones only, minus some. The sample has 300,000 to 350,000 clones, around 20% seen once. This clone was observed a handful of times. Isolation of CD4+ naive, central memory, regulatory and stem cell-like memory cells was achieved by sorting via CD45RO/CCR7/CD25/CD127/CD95/CD27.

The rearrangement joins TRBV30 to TRBJ1-1; 7 bases are shared with TRBD1. The TCR sequence derives from a woman between 18 and 29 years old in good health. Sequenced material: naive CD4+ T cells from blood. The CDR3 DNA is TGTGCCTGGAGGGGACAGTCGAACACTGAAGCTTTCTTT. Encoded protein: CAWRGQSNTEAFF.